This T cell receptor (beta chain) came from a study of T cells after yellow fever vaccination. Across the study: SMART-Seq v4 Ultra Low Input handled preparation of low-cell-number fractions.

V was clipped by 7 bases and J by 1 base, with 12 bases between them. The CDR3 covers 14 residues. Germline V gene data show CDR1 as SGHRS and CDR2 as YFSETQ. One entry per CDR3 protein, called by TCRdb with MiXCR from the 5' RACE reads. The table shows 300,000 to 350,000 distinct CDR3 sequences, with approximately 11% occurring only once. The chain employs TRBV5-1 and TRBJ2-1, with D perhaps being TRBD1 or TRBD2 (5 bases each). Material: CD4+ T cells sorted from PBMCs, obtained 45 days after the yellow fever booster vaccination. This sequence was found in a man aged 18 to 30 who received the YFV17D yellow fever vaccine. CDR3 nucleotide sequence: TGCGCCAGCCGCCGGGACGGGTCCTACAATGAGCAGTTCTTC. Translation: CASRRDGSYNEQFF.